This T cell receptor (beta chain) was recovered during a study of T cells in Graves' hyperthyroidism and ophthalmopathy. On the study more broadly: Before any treatment, at initial diagnosis, peripheral blood was collected. Points from the study as a whole: The authors' 13 V-J model separated ophthalmopathy from stable hyperthyroidism. Blood also showed most of the thyroid clonotypes that were expanded above 0.001.

Out of approximately 10 ml of fresh peripheral blood came the PBMCs. Worth noting for this clonotype: What it binds is unknown.

Amplified TCR beta CDR3 regions came from RNA transcripts. HTBI primers were used for first-round RT-PCR of the TCR CDR3. MiXCR, run by TCRdb on the multiplex PCR reads, gives a single entry per CDR3 protein. The top ten clones hold around 15% of a sample with roughly 660,000 distinct CDR3 sequences, 17% of them seen once. The CDR3 extends over 16 amino acids. Between the trimmed V and J ends, which lost 6 bases and 10 bases, there was a span of 28 bases. Germline V gives CDR1 DFQATT, CDR2 SNEGSKA (reference sequence). This receptor was obtained from a man aged 50 to 60 with Graves' hyperthyroidism. Sample: blood. V and J are TRBV20-1 and TRBJ2-1; TRBD2 is a possible D gene (6 bases). In DNA, the CDR3 is TGCAGTGCCAGCCCGGGGGTGGGAGGACCCTGGGGGGAGCAGTTCTTC. It is translated as CSASPGVGGPWGEQFF.